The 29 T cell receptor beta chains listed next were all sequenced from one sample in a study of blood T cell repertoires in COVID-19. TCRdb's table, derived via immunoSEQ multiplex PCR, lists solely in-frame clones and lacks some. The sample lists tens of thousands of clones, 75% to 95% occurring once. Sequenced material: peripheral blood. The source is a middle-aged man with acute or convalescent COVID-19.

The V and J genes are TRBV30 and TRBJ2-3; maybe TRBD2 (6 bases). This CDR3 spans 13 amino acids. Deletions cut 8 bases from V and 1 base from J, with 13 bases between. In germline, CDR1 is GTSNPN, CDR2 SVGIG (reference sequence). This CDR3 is CALKGLRTDTQYF. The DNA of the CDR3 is TGTGCCCTCAAAGGACTACGCACAGATACGCAGTATTTT.

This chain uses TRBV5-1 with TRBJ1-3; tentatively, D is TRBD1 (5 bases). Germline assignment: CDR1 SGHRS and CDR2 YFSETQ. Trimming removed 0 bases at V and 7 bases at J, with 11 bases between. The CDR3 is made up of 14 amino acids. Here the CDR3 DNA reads TGCGCCAGCAGCTTGGGACAGCCCGGGAACACCATATATTTT. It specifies CASSLGQPGNTIYF.

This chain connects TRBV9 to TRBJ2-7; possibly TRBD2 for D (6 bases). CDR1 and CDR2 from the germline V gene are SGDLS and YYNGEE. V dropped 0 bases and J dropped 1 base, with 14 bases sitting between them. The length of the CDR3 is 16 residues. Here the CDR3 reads CASSVATGLASYEQYF. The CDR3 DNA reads TGTGCCAGCAGCGTAGCTACGGGGCTAGCGTCCTACGAGCAGTACTTC.

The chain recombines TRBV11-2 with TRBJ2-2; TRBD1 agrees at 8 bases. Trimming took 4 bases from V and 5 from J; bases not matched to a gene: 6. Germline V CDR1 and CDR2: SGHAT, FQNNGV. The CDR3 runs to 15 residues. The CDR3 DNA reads TGTGCCAGCAGCTCCAGGGGGCGGTTAACCGGGGAGCTGTTTTTT. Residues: CASSSRGRLTGELFF.

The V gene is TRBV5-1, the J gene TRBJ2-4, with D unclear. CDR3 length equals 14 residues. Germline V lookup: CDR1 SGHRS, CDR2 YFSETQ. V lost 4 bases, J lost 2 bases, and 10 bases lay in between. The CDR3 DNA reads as TGCGCCAGCAGCCCCCCGAGCTCCAAAAACATTCAGTACTTC. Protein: CASSPPSSKNIQYF.

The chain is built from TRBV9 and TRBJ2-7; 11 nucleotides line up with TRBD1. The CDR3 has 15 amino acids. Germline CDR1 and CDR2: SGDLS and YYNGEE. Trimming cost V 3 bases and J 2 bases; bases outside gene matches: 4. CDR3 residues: CASSAGQGAPYEQYF. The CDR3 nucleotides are TGTGCCAGCAGCGCTGGACAGGGGGCACCCTACGAGCAGTACTTC.

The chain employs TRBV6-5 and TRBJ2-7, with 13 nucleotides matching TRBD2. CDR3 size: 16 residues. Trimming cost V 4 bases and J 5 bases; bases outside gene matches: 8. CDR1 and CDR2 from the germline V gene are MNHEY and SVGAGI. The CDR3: CASSSHRLAGGNEQYF. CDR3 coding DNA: TGTGCCAGCAGTTCTCACCGACTAGCGGGAGGTAACGAGCAGTACTTC.

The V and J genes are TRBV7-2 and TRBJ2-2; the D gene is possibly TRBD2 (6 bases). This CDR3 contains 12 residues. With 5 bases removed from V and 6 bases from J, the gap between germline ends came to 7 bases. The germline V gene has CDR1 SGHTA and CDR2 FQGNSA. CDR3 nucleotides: TGTGCCAGCAGCCGGAGGGCCGGGGAGCTGTTTTTT. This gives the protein CASSRRAGELFF.

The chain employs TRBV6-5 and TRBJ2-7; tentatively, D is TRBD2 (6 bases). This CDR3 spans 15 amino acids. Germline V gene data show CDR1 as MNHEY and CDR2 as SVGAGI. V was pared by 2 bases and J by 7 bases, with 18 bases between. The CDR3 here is CASSYAAAREREQYF. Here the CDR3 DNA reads TGTGCCAGCAGTTACGCAGCGGCGCGGGAAAGAGAGCAGTACTTC.

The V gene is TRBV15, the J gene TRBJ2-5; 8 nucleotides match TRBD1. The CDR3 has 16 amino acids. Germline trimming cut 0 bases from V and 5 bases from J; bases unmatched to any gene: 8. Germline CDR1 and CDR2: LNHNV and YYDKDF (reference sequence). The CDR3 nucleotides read TGTGCCACCAGCAGAGAACCAGGGGGCATTGGGGAGACCCAGTACTTC. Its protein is CATSREPGGIGETQYF. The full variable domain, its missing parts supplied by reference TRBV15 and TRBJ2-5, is DAMVIQNPRYQVTQFGKPVTLSCSQTLNHNVMYWYQQKSSQAPKLLFHYYDKDFNNEADTPDNFQSRRPNTSFCFLDIRSPGLGDTAMYLCATSREPGGIGETQYFGPGTRLLVL.

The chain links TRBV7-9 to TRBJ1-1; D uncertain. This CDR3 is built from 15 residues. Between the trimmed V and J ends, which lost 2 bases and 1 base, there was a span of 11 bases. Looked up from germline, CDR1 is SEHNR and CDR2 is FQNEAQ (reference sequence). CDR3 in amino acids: CASSLTAGTNTEAFF. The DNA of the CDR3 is TGTGCCAGCAGCTTAACCGCCGGTACGAACACTGAAGCTTTCTTT. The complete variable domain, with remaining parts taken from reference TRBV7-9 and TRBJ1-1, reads DTGVSQNPRHKITKRGQNVTFRCDPISEHNRLYWYRQTLGQGPEFLTYFQNEAQLEKSRLLSDRFSAERPKGSFSTLEIQRTEQGDSAMYLCASSLTAGTNTEAFFGQGTRLTVV.

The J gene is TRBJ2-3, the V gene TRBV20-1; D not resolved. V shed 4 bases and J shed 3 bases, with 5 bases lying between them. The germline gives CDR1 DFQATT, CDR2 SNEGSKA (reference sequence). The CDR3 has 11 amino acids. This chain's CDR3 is CSATRTDTQYF. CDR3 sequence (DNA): TGCAGTGCTACCAGAACAGATACGCAGTATTTT.

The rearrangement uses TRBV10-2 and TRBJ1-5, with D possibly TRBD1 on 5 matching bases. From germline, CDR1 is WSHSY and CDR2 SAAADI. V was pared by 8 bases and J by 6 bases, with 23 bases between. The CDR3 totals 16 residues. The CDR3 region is CASLTIFRDSSQPQHF. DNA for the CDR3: TGCGCCAGCCTGACTATTTTCAGGGACTCAAGTCAGCCCCAGCATTTT.

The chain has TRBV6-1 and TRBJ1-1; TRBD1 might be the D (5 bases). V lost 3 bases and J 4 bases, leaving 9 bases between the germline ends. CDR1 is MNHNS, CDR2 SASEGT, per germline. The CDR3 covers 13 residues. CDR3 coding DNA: TGTGCCAGCAGTGACAGGGCGGTCACTGAAGCTTTCTTT. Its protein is CASSDRAVTEAFF.

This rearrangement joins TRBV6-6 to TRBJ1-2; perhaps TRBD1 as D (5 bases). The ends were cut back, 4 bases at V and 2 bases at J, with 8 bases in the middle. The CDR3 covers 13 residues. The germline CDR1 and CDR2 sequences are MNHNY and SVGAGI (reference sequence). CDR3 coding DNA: TGTGCCAGCAGTTCTCAGGGCAACTATGGCTACACCTTC. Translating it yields CASSSQGNYGYTF.

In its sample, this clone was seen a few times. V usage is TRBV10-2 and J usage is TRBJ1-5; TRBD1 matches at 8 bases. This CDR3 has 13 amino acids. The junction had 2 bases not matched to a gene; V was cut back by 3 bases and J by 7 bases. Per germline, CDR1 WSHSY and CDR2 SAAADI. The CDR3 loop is CASSEGQGQPQHF. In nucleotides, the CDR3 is TGCGCCAGCAGTGAAGGACAGGGCCAGCCCCAGCATTTT.

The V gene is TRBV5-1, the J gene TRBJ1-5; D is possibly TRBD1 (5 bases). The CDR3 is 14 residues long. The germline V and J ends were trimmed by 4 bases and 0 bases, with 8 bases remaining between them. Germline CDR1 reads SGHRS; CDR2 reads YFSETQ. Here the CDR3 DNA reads TGCGCCAGCAGCCCGGACACTAGCAATCAGCCCCAGCATTTT. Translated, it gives CASSPDTSNQPQHF.

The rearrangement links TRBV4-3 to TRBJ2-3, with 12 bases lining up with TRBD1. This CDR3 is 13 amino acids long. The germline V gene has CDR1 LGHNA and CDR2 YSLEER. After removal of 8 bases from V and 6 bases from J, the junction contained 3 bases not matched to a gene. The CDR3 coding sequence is TGCGCCAGCCGCGGGACAGGGGGCGATACGCAGTATTTT. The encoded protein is CASRGTGGDTQYF.

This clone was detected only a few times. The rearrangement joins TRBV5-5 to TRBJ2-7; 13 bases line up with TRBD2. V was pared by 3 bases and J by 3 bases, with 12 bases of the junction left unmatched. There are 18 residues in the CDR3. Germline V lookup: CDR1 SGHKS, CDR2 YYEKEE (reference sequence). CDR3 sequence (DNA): TGTGCCAGCAGCTGGACCGCTCCCGGGACTAGCGGGATCTACGAGCAGTACTTC. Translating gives CASSWTAPGTSGIYEQYF.

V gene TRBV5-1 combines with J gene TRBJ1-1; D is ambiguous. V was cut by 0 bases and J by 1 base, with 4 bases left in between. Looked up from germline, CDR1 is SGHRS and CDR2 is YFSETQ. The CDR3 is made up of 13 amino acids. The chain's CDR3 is CASSLDWNTEAFF. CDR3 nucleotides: TGCGCCAGCAGCTTGGACTGGAACACTGAAGCTTTCTTT.

The CDR3 region is CASSLLGQGTPHTF. The CDR3 coding sequence is TGTGCCAGCAGTTTATTGGGACAGGGCACCCCCCACACCTTC. The chain is built from TRBV27 and TRBJ1-2; 9 bases map to TRBD1. Trimming cost V 1 base and J 12 bases; bases outside gene matches: 9. Germline loops: CDR1 MNHEY, CDR2 SMNVEV (reference sequence). This CDR3 is 14 amino acids long.

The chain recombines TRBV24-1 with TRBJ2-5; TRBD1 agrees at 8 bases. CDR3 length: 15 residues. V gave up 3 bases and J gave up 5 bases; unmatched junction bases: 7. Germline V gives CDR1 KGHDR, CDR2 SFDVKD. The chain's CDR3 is CATSDPGGEEETQYF. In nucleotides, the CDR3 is TGTGCCACCAGTGATCCAGGGGGCGAGGAGGAGACCCAGTACTTC.

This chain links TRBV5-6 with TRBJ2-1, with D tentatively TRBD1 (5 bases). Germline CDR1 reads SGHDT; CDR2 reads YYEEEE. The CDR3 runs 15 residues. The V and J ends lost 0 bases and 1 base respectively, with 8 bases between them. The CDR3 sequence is CASSLGQGSYNEQFF. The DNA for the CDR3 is TGTGCCAGCAGCTTGGGGCAGGGTTCCTACAATGAGCAGTTCTTC.

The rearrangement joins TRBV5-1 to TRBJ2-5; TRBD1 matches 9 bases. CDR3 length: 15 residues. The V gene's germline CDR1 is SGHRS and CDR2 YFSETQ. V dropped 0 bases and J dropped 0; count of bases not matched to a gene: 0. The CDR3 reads CASSLGDRDQETQYF. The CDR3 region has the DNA TGCGCCAGCAGCTTGGGGGACAGGGACCAAGAGACCCAGTACTTC.

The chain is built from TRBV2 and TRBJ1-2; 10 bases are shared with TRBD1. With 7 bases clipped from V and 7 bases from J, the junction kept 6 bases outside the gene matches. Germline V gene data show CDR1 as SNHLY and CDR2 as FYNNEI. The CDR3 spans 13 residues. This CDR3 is CASMGTGDGGYTF. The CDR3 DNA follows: TGTGCCAGCATGGGGACAGGGGATGGTGGCTACACCTTC.

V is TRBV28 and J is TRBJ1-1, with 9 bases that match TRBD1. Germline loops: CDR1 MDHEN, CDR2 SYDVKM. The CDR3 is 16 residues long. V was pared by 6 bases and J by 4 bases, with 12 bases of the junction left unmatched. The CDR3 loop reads CASRSYQQGAATEAFF. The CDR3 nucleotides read TGTGCCAGCAGGTCATATCAACAGGGGGCGGCCACTGAAGCTTTCTTT.

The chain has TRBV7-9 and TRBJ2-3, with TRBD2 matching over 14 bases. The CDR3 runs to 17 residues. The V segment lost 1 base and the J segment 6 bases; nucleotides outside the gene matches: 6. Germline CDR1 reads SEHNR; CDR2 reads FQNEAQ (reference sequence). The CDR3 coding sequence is TGTGCCAGCAGCTTAGACGGGACTAGCGGGAGAAGGGATACGCAGTATTTT. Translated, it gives CASSLDGTSGRRDTQYF.

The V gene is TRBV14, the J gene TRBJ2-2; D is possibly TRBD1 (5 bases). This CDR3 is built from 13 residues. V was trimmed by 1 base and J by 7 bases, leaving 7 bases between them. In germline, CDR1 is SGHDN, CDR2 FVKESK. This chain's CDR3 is CASSQVRGGELFF. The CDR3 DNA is TGTGCCAGCAGCCAAGTAAGGGGCGGGGAGCTGTTTTTT. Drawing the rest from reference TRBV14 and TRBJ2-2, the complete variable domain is EAGVTQFPSHSVIEKGQTVTLRCDPISGHDNLYWYRRVMGKEIKFLLHFVKESKQDESGMPNNRFLAERTGGTYSTLKVQPAELEDSGVYFCASSQVRGGELFFGEGSRLTVL.

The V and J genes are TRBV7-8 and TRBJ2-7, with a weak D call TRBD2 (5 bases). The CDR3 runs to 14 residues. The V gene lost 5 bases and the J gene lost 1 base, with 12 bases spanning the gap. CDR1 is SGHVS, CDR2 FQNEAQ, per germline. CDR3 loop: CASSKRDRSYEQYF. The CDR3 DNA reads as TGTGCCAGCAGCAAACGGGATCGGTCCTACGAGCAGTACTTC.